Listed here are 25 T cell receptor beta chains from one sample, sequenced in a study of shared T cell receptors in the human thymus (dated by TCRdb to the early 2020s). The library was generated by the immunoSEQ multiplex PCR assay. This immuneACCESS table, as held by TCRdb, lists in-frame sequences with V and J called but not all clones. Of the missing ones, under half trace to an unresolved V gene in checked studies; the others have no known cause. Within this sample are approximately 730,000 clones, with roughly 85% of them counted one time only. Of the sample, around 0.01% falls within the top ten clones. These data also featured in a second study, about human thymus T cells.

What was sequenced was thymocytes. The receptors were sampled from a girl under two years old with a congenital heart defect. Donor details come from another sample of the same person, matched by shared clones.

The chain couples TRBV5-6 to TRBJ2-1; TRBD2 agrees at 7 bases. Germline loops: CDR1 SGHDT, CDR2 YYEEEE. The CDR3 is made up of 14 amino acids. The trim removed 4 bases at V and 0 bases at J, leaving 1 base unmatched. Here the CDR3 DNA reads TGTGCCAGCAGCCCGGGGGGCTCCTACAATGAGCAGTTCTTC. Translated: CASSPGGSYNEQFF.

The V and J genes are TRBV5-8 and TRBJ2-1, with 9 nucleotides matching TRBD2. The V and J ends lost 3 bases and 7 bases, in that order; junction bases with no gene match: 17. The CDR3 runs to 18 residues. CDR1 is SGHTS and CDR2 is YDEGEE in the germline V gene. The CDR3 DNA reads TGTGCCAGCAGCTGGGAGGTCCAGCGGGGGGCCTATTCGAATGAGCAGTTCTTC. Protein product: CASSWEVQRGAYSNEQFF.

The gene calls are TRBV18 and TRBJ2-7; 8 bases are shared with TRBD2. CDR1 and CDR2 from the germline V gene are KGHSH and LQKENI. The CDR3 sequence is 17 residues long. V lost 3 bases, J lost 9 bases, and 19 bases stayed unmatched. CDR3 protein: CASSPRPWVAGFMGQYF. The CDR3, as DNA: TGTGCCAGCTCACCTAGACCTTGGGTAGCGGGGTTTATGGGGCAGTACTTC.

This clone was picked up one time. The chain is built from TRBV6-5 and TRBJ1-1; perhaps TRBD1 as D (6 bases). Germline V gene lookup returns CDR1 MNHEY and CDR2 SVGAGI. The V and J ends lost 6 bases and 1 base respectively, with 12 bases between them. The CDR3 is made up of 14 amino acids. CDR3 nucleotides: TGTGCCAGCAGACAGGGCATGAAGAACACTGAAGCTTTCTTT. It yields the protein CASRQGMKNTEAFF.

This chain joins TRBV28 and TRBJ1-5, with a possible D match to TRBD1 (5 bases). The CDR3 spans 16 residues. The germline V gene encodes CDR1 MDHEN and CDR2 SYDVKM. V lost 6 bases, J lost 0 bases, and 15 bases lay in between. DNA for the CDR3: TGTGCCAGCAGGGATAGACAGTATTATAGCAATCAGCCCCAGCATTTT. Protein: CASRDRQYYSNQPQHF.

This chain connects TRBV11-2 to TRBJ2-7; 9 nucleotides match TRBD1. Trimming at V came to 5 bases and at J to 3 bases, leaving 17 bases not matched to a gene. The CDR3 totals 18 residues. CDR1 and CDR2 from the germline V gene are SGHAT and FQNNGV. The CDR3 loop is CASSGTGTGRLVSYEQYF. The CDR3 DNA reads as TGTGCCAGCAGCGGAACCGGGACAGGGAGATTAGTCAGCTACGAGCAGTACTTC.

This clone was counted only a few times. This chain connects TRBV28 to TRBJ2-3, with a tentative D call TRBD2 (5 bases). Germline V gene lookup returns CDR1 MDHEN and CDR2 SYDVKM. The CDR3 sequence is 15 residues long. V was trimmed by 6 bases and J by 3 bases, leaving 16 bases between them. CDR3 sequence: CASRKKRGPTDTQYF. As DNA, the CDR3 is TGTGCCAGCAGGAAAAAACGGGGTCCGACAGATACGCAGTATTTT.

This chain joins TRBV2 and TRBJ2-6; D is perhaps TRBD1 (6 bases). V was clipped by 3 bases and J by 4 bases, with 19 bases between them. Germline lookup yields CDR1 SNHLY and CDR2 FYNNEI. This CDR3 spans 18 amino acids. CDR3 loop: CASSDLGTSQGGANVLTF. DNA of the CDR3: TGTGCCAGCAGTGACCTAGGGACATCCCAGGGGGGGGCCAACGTCCTGACTTTC.

The V gene is TRBV2, the J gene TRBJ1-1; D gene uncertain. From germline, CDR1 is SNHLY and CDR2 FYNNEI. The length of the CDR3 is 15 residues. Trimming shortened V by 8 bases and J by 0 bases, and 16 bases separated the two germline ends. CDR3 in amino acids: CASGRPETLNTEAFF. The CDR3 DNA follows: TGTGCCAGCGGAAGACCTGAGACTCTGAACACTGAAGCTTTCTTT.

This chain joins TRBV27 and TRBJ1-5; a weak D match, TRBD1 (6 bases). Germline lookup yields CDR1 MNHEY and CDR2 SMNVEV (reference sequence). The ends were cut back, 5 bases at V and 4 bases at J, with 21 bases in the middle. This CDR3 contains 17 residues. The CDR3 sequence: CASSPTPRGPPNQPQHF. The DNA for the CDR3 is TGTGCCAGCAGTCCAACCCCCAGGGGCCCTCCTAATCAGCCCCAGCATTTT.

The J gene is TRBJ2-3, the V gene TRBV2; TRBD2 matches 9 bases. The length of the CDR3 is 14 residues. V shed 7 bases and J 6 bases; nucleotides not matched to a gene: 8. In germline, CDR1 is SNHLY, CDR2 FYNNEI. The CDR3 DNA sequence: TGTGCCAGCATTGAGCGGGGGGCCCTGGATACGCAGTATTTT. This encodes CASIERGALDTQYF.

CDR3: CAWSVWYLRDRDTEAFF. The CDR3 DNA sequence: TGTGCCTGGAGTGTATGGTACCTGAGGGATCGGGACACTGAAGCTTTCTTT. V and J are TRBV30 and TRBJ1-1; D not certain. CDR1 and CDR2 from the germline V gene are GTSNPN and SVGIG (reference sequence). Trimming pared 0 bases from V and 3 bases from J, leaving 20 bases between. The CDR3 consists of 17 residues.

The V and J genes are TRBV19 and TRBJ2-5, with a weak D call TRBD1 (5 bases). V shed 6 bases and J shed 14 bases, with 7 bases lying between them. The V gene's germline CDR1 is LNHDA and CDR2 SQIVND (reference sequence). The CDR3 length is 8 residues. The CDR3, as DNA: TGTGCCAGTAGAAGGGGATACTTC. This codes for CASRRGYF.

The gene calls are TRBV10-1 and TRBJ2-2; D is unresolved. Germline CDR1 reads WNHNN; CDR2 reads SYGVQD (reference sequence). Trimming took 3 bases from V and 0 from J, leaving 14 bases between them. This CDR3 spans 17 amino acids. CDR3 DNA sequence: TGCGCCAGCAGTGACGTTGGTCAGTCAACGAACACCGGGGAGCTGTTTTTT. It encodes CASSDVGQSTNTGELFF.

The V gene is TRBV5-1, the J gene TRBJ2-6; 7 bases are shared with TRBD1. This CDR3 has 22 residues. With V trimmed by 0 bases and J by 1 base, 19 bases remained unmatched. Germline V gene lookup returns CDR1 SGHRS and CDR2 YFSETQ. The CDR3 bases are TGCGCCAGCAGCTTGGTTAGGGACAGAGGGCCTGGGGGCCTTTCTGGGGCCAACGTCCTGACTTTC. It codes for CASSLVRDRGPGGLSGANVLTF.

The gene calls are TRBV18 and TRBJ2-1; TRBD2 matches 7 bases. The CDR3 totals 15 residues. The trim removed 3 bases at V and 9 bases at J, leaving 11 bases unmatched. Germline loops: CDR1 KGHSH, CDR2 LQKENI. This CDR3 reads CASSPSVRGDGEQFF. For the CDR3, the DNA is TGTGCCAGCTCACCGAGTGTACGGGGGGATGGTGAGCAGTTCTTC.

The chain carries TRBV28 and TRBJ2-7; 8 bases map to TRBD1. Germline CDR1 MDHEN, CDR2 SYDVKM. The CDR3 extends over 15 amino acids. V trimming: 5 bases; J trimming: 3 bases; junction bases outside the gene matches: 9. The CDR3 is CASSRGRDRHYEQYF. The CDR3 nucleotides are TGTGCCAGCAGTCGCGGACGGGACAGGCACTACGAGCAGTACTTC.

V and J are TRBV6-1 and TRBJ2-5; the match to TRBD1 covers 8 bases. The V segment lost 6 bases and the J segment 5 bases; nucleotides outside the gene matches: 11. The CDR3 sequence is 15 residues long. Germline CDR1 reads MNHNS; CDR2 reads SASEGT. Here the CDR3 reads CASRGRRGRWETQYF. The CDR3 DNA sequence: TGTGCCAGCAGGGGGCGCAGGGGGCGCTGGGAGACCCAGTACTTC.

The chain employs TRBV4-1 and TRBJ2-7; D gene uncertain. Germline loops: CDR1 MGHRA, CDR2 YSYEKL. V was pared by 1 base and J by 0 bases, with 19 bases between. This CDR3 is built from 18 residues. The CDR3 loop reads CASSQVRRSGSSSYEQYF. CDR3 in DNA: TGCGCCAGCAGCCAAGTCCGCCGGTCAGGTTCGAGCTCCTACGAGCAGTACTTC.

The V gene is TRBV29-1, the J gene TRBJ1-2; tentative D call: TRBD1 (5 bases). Per the germline V gene, CDR1 is SQVTM and CDR2 is ANQGSEA. With 3 bases removed from V and 4 bases from J, the gap between germline ends came to 12 bases. This CDR3 is 13 amino acids long. CDR3 nucleotides: TGCAGCGTTGAGACCAGGGAGGGCTATGGCTACACCTTC. It yields the protein CSVETREGYGYTF.

This clone was seen more than once but under ten times. The chain uses TRBV7-3 and TRBJ2-7; D perhaps matches TRBD2 (6 bases). The CDR3 contains 15 residues. The ends were cut back, 5 bases at V and 7 bases at J, with 21 bases in the middle. Germline CDR1 reads SGHTA; CDR2 reads FQGTGA. Here the CDR3 DNA reads TGTGCCAGCAGCGAATCAGGACCGCCCGGAGGGGAGCAGTACTTC. It translates to CASSESGPPGGEQYF.

The chain combines TRBV19 with TRBJ1-2; unclear D gene. The CDR3 contains 15 residues. The germline CDR1 and CDR2 sequences are LNHDA and SQIVND (reference sequence). Trimming took 2 bases from V and 2 from J, leaving 12 bases between them. Here the CDR3 DNA reads TGTGCCAGTAGTATACTGGCAGGAAACAACTATGGCTACACCTTC. Translation: CASSILAGNNYGYTF.

The genes are TRBV18 and TRBJ1-3; the D is unclear. This CDR3 comprises 16 residues. Looked up from germline, CDR1 is KGHSH and CDR2 is LQKENI. Trimming removed 0 bases from V and 0 bases from J, with 9 bases in between. This CDR3 reads CASSPPVLSSGNTIYF. The CDR3 region has the DNA TGTGCCAGCTCACCACCTGTCCTAAGCTCTGGAAACACCATATATTTT.

The chain joins TRBV5-8 to TRBJ2-5; 13 bases map to TRBD2. The CDR3 contains 16 residues. Per germline, CDR1 SGHTS and CDR2 YDEGEE. J gave up 5 bases and V 3 bases, and 7 bases lay outside the gene matches. This CDR3 reads CASSYTSGGALETQYF. CDR3 DNA: TGTGCCAGCAGCTATACTAGCGGGGGGGCCCTGGAGACCCAGTACTTC. Full variable domain (remainder filled in from reference TRBV5-8 and TRBJ2-5): EAGVTQSPTHLIKTRGQQATLRCSPISGHTSVYWYQQALGLGLQFLLWYDEGEERNRGNFPPRFSGRQFPNYSSELNVNALELEDSALYLCASSYTSGGALETQYFGPGTRLLVL.

The rearrangement joins TRBV4-1 to TRBJ1-2; D uncertain. The germline gives CDR1 MGHRA, CDR2 YSYEKL. The CDR3 is made up of 15 amino acids. The V and J ends lost 0 bases and 0 bases respectively, with 8 bases between them. The CDR3 nucleotides read TGCGCCAGCAGCCAAGATATGCAGGCTAACTATGGCTACACCTTC. Amino acids: CASSQDMQANYGYTF.